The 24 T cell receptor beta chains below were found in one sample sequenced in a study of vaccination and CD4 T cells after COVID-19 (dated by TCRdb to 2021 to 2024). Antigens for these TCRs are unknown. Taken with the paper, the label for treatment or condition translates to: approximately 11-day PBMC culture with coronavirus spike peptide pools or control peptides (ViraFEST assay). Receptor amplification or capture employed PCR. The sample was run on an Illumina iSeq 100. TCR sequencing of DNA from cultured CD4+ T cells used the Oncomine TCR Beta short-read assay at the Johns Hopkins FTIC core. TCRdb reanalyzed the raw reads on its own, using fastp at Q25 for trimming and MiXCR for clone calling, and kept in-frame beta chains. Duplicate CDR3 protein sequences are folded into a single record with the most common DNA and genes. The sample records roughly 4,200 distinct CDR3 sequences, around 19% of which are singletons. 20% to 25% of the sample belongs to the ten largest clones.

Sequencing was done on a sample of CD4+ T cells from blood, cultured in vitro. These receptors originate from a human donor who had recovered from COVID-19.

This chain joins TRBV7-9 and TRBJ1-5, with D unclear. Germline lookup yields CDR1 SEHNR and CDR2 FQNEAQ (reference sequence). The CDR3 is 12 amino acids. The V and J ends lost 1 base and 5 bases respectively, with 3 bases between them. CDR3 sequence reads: CASSLDDQPQHF. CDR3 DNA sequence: TGTGCCAGCAGCTTAGATGATCAGCCCCAGCATTTT.

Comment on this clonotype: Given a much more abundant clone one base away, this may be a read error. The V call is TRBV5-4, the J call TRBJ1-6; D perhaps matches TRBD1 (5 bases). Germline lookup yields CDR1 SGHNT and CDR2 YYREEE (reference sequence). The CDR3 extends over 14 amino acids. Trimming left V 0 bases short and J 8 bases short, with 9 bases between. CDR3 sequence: CASSLGGRHSPLHF. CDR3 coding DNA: TGTGCCAGCAGCTTGGGGGGCAGGCATTCACCCCTCCACTTT.

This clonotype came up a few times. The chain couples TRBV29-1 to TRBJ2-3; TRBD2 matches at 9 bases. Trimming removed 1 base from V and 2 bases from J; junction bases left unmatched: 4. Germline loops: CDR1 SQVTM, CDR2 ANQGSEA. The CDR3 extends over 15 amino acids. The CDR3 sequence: CSVEGLAGTTDTQYF. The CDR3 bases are TGCAGCGTTGAAGGGCTAGCGGGGACCACAGATACGCAGTATTTT.

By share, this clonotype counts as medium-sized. The CDR3 coding sequence is TGCAGTGCTAGGTCGGCTGGAAACACCATATATTTT. This gives the protein CSARSAGNTIYF. The rearrangement links TRBV20-1 to TRBJ1-3; D is undetermined. The V gene's germline CDR1 is DFQATT and CDR2 SNEGSKA (reference sequence). Trimming shortened V by 3 bases and J by 2 bases, and 5 bases separated the two germline ends. The CDR3 covers 12 residues.

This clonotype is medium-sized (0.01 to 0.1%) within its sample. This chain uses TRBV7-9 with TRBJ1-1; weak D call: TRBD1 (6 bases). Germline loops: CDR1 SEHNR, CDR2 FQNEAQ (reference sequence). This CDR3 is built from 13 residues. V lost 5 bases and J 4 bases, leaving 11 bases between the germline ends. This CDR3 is CASSVETGTEAFF. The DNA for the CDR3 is TGTGCCAGCAGCGTTGAGACAGGCACTGAAGCTTTCTTT.

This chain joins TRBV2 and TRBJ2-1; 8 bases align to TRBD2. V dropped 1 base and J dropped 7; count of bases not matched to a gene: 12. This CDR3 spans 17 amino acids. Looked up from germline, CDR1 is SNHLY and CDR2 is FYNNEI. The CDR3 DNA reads TGTGCCAGCAGTGAAGTAAGAGCTAGCGGGCGGGGAAATGAGCAGTTCTTC. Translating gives CASSEVRASGRGNEQFF.

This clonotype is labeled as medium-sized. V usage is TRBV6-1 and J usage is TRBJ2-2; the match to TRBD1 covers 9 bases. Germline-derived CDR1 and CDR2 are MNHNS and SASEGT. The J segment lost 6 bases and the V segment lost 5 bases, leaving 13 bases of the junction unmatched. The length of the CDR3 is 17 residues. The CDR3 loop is CASSRGTGTPTAGELFF. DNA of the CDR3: TGTGCCAGCAGTCGCGGGACAGGGACTCCCACCGCCGGGGAGCTGTTTTTT.

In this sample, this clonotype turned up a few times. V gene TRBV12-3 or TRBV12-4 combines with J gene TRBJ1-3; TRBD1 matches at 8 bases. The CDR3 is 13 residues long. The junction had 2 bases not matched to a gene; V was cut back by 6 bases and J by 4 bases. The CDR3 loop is CASRWTGGNTIYF. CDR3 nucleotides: TGTGCCAGCAGATGGACAGGGGGAAACACCATATATTTT.

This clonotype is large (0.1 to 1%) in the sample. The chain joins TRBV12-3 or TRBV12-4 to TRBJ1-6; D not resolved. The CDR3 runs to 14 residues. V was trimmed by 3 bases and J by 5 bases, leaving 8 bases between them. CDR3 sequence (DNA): TGTGCCAGCAGTTTGACGAGGGATAATTCACCCCTCCACTTT. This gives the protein CASSLTRDNSPLHF.

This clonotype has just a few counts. The CDR3 region is CASSLDRGGTEAFF. The CDR3 DNA follows: TGTGCCAGCAGCCTAGACAGGGGGGGCACTGAAGCTTTCTTT. The V call is TRBV11-1, the J call TRBJ1-1; 9 bases agree with TRBD1. In germline, CDR1 is SGHAT, CDR2 FQDESV (reference sequence). This CDR3 is built from 14 residues. V lost 5 bases and J lost 4; bases outside the gene matches: 5.

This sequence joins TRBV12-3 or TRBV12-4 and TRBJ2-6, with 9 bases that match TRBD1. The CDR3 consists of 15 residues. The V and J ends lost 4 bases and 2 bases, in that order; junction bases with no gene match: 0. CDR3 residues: CASSWDRAGANVLTF. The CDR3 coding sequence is TGTGCCAGCAGTTGGGACAGGGCTGGGGCCAACGTCCTGACTTTC.

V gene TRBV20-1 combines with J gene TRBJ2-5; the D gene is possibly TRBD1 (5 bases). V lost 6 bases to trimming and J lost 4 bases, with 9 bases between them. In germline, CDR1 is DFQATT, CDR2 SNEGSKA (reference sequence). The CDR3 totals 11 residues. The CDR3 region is CSARRGETQYF. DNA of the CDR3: TGCAGTGCCCGTAGGGGAGAGACCCAGTACTTC.

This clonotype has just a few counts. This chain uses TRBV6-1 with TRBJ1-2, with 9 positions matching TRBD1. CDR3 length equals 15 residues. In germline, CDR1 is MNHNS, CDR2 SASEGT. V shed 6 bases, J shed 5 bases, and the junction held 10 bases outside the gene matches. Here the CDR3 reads CASRGSGQGGYGYTF. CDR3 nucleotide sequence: TGTGCCAGCAGGGGTTCGGGACAGGGTGGATATGGCTACACCTTC.

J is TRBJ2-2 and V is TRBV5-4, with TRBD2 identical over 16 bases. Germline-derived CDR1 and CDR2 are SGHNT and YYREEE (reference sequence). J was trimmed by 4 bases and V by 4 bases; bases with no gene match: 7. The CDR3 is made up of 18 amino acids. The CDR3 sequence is CASSAGLAGGHATGELFF. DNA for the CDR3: TGTGCCAGCAGCGCGGGACTAGCGGGGGGGCATGCCACCGGGGAGCTGTTTTTT.

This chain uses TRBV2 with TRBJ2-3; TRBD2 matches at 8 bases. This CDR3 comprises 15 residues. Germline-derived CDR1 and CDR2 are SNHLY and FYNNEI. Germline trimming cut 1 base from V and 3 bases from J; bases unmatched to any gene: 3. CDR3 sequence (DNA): TGTGCCAGCAGTGAAGGCGGGGGGAGTACAGATACGCAGTATTTT. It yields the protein CASSEGGGSTDTQYF.

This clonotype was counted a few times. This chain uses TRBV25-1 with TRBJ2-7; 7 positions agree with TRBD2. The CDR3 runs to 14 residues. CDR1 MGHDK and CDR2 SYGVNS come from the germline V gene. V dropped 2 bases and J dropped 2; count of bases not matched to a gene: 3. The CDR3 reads CASSEEAGAYEQYF. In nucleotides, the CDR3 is TGTGCCAGCAGTGAAGAGGCGGGGGCCTACGAGCAGTACTTC.

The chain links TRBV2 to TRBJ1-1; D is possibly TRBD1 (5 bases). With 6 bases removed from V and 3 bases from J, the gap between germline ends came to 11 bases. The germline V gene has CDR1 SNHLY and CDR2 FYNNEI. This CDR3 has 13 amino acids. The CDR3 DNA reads TGTGCCAGCAGGGGCAGGGTTTACACTGAAGCTTTCTTT. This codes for CASRGRVYTEAFF.

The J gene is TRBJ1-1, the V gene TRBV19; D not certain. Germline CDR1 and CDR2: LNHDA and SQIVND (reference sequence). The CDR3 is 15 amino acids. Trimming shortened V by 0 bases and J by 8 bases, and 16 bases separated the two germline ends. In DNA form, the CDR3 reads TGTGCCAGTAGTATAGACAACGCCCTAACAAGGGAAGCTTTCTTT. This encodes CASSIDNALTREAFF. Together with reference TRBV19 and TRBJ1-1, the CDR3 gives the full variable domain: DGGITQSPKYLFRKEGQNVTLSCEQNLNHDAMYWYRQDPGQGLRLIYYSQIVNDFQKGDIAEGYSVSREKKESFPLTVTSAQKNPTAFYLCASSIDNALTREAFFGQGTRLTVV.

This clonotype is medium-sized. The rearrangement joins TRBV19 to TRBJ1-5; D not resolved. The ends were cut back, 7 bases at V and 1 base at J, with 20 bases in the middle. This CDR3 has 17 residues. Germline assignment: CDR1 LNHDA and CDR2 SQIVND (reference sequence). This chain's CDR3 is CASTLGVYASSNQPQHF. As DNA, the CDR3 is TGTGCCAGTACCCTTGGGGTTTACGCTTCAAGCAATCAGCCCCAGCATTTT.

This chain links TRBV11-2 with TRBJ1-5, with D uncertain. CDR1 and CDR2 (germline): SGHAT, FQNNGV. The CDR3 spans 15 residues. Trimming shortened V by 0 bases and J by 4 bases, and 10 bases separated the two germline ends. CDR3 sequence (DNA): TGTGCCAGCAGCTTAGACCCATCTAAGAATCAGCCCCAGCATTTT. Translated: CASSLDPSKNQPQHF.

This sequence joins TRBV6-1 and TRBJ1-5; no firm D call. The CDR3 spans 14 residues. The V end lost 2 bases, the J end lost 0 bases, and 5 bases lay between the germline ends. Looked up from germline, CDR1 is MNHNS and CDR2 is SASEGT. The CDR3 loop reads CASSETGSNQPQHF. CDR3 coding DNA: TGTGCCAGCAGTGAAACGGGTAGCAATCAGCCCCAGCATTTT.

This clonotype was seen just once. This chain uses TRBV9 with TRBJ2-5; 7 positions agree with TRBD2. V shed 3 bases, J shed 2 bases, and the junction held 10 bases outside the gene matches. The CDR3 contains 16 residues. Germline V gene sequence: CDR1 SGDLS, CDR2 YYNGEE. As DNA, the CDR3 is TGTGCCAGCAGCGGGAGGGGAGCGGGGAAACAAGAGACCCAGTACTTC. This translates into CASSGRGAGKQETQYF.

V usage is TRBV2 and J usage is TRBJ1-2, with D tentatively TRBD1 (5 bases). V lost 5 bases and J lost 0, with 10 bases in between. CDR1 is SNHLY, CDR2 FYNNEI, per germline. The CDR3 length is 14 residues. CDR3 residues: CASSQGASNYGYTF. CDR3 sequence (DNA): TGTGCCAGCAGTCAAGGGGCCTCTAACTATGGCTACACCTTC.

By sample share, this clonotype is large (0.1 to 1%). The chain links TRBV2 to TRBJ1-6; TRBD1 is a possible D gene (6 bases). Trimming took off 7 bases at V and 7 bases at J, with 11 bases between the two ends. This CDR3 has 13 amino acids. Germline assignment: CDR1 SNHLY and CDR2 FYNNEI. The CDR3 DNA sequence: TGTGCCAGCAAGCACAGGGAAAATTCACCCCTCCACTTT. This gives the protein CASKHRENSPLHF.